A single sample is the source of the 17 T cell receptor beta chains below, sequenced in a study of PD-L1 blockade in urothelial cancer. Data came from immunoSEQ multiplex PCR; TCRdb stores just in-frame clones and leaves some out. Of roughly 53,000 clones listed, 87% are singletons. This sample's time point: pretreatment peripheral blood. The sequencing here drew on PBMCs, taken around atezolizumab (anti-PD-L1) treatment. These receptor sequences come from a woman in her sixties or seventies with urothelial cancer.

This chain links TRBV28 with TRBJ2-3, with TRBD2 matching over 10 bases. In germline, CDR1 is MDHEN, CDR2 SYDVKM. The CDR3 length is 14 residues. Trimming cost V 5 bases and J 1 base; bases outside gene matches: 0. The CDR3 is CASSLAGGTDTQYF. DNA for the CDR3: TGTGCCAGCAGTCTAGCGGGAGGCACAGATACGCAGTATTTT.

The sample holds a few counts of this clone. DNA for the CDR3: TGTGCCAGCAGCAACAGGATTGGCTACACCTTC. This translates into CASSNRIGYTF. This rearrangement joins TRBV6-5 to TRBJ1-2; a weak D match, TRBD1 (5 bases). This CDR3 spans 11 amino acids. Looked up from germline, CDR1 is MNHEY and CDR2 is SVGAGI. V was clipped by 6 bases and J by 7 bases, with 9 bases between them.

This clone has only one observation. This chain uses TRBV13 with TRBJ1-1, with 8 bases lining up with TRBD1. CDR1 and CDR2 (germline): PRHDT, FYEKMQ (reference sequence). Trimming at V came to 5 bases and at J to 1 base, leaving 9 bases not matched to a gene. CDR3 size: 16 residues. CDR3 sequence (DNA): TGTGCCAGCAGCCCAAACGCAGGGGGCCCGAACACTGAAGCTTTCTTT. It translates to CASSPNAGGPNTEAFF.

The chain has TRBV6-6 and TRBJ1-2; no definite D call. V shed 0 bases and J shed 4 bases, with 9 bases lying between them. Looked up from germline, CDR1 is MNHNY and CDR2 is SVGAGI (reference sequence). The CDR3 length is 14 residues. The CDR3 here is CASSYSRGVYGYTF. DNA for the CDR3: TGTGCCAGCAGTTACTCGAGAGGCGTCTATGGCTACACCTTC.

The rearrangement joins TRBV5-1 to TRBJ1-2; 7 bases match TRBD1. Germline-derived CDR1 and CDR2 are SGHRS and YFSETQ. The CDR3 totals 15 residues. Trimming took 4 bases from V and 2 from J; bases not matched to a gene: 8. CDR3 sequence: CASSPWQGGNYGYTF. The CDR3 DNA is TGCGCCAGCAGCCCCTGGCAGGGGGGCAACTATGGCTACACCTTC. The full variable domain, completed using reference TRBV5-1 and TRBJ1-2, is KAGVTQTPRYLIKTRGQQVTLSCSPISGHRSVSWYQQTPGQGLQFLFEYFSETQRNKGNFPGRFSGRQFSNSRSEMNVSTLELGDSALYLCASSPWQGGNYGYTFGSGTRLTVV.

The CDR3 nucleotides are TGTGCCAGCAGCCAAGAAACAGGGCACTACGAGCAGTACTTC. This gives the protein CASSQETGHYEQYF. The J gene is TRBJ2-7, the V gene TRBV14, with a tentative D call TRBD1 (6 bases). V lost 0 bases to trimming and J lost 3 bases, with 9 bases between them. Germline loops: CDR1 SGHDN, CDR2 FVKESK. The CDR3 covers 14 residues.

The CDR3 DNA follows: TGTGCCAGCTCACCGGACATTCGGACTGAAGCTTTCTTT. It encodes CASSPDIRTEAFF. The gene calls are TRBV18 and TRBJ1-1, with D possibly matching TRBD1 (5 bases). V was clipped by 3 bases and J by 5 bases, with 10 bases between them. The CDR3 spans 13 residues. Germline V gives CDR1 KGHSH, CDR2 LQKENI.

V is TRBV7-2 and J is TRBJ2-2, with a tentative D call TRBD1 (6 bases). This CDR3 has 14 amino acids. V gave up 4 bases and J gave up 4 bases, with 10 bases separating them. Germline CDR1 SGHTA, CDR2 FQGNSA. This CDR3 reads CASSSQGSTGELFF. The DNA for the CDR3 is TGTGCCAGCAGCTCCCAGGGGAGCACCGGGGAGCTGTTTTTT.

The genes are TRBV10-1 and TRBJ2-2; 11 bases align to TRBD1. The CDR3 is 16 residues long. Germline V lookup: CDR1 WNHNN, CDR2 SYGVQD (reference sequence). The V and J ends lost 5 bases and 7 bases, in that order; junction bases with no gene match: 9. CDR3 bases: TGCGCCAGCAGTCCGGGACAGGGGGTGCGAGGCGGGGAGCTGTTTTTT. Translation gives CASSPGQGVRGGELFF.

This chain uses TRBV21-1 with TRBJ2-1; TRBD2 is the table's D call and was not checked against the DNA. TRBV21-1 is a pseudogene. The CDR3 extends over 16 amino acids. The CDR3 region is CASSARTSGSYNEQFF. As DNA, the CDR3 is TGTGCCAGCAGCGCAAGGACTAGCGGATCCTACAATGAGCAGTTCTTC.

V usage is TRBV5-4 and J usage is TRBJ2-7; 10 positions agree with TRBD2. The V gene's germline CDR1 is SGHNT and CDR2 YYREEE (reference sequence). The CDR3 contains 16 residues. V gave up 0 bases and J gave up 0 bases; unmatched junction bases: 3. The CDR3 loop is CASSLGGLAASYEQYF. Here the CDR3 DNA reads TGTGCCAGCAGCTTGGGTGGACTAGCGGCCTCCTACGAGCAGTACTTC. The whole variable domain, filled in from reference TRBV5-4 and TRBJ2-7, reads ETGVTQSPTHLIKTRGQQVTLRCSSQSGHNTVSWYQQALGQGPQFIFQYYREEENGRGNFPPRFSGLQFPNYSSELNVNALELDDSALYLCASSLGGLAASYEQYFGPGTRLTVT.

DNA of the CDR3: TGTGCCATCAGTGAGGGACACGGAAACACCGGGGAGCTGTTTTTT. It encodes CAISEGHGNTGELFF. This chain uses TRBV10-3 with TRBJ2-2, with a weak D call TRBD1 (5 bases). CDR1 ENHRY and CDR2 SYGVKD come from the germline V gene. The CDR3 is 15 amino acids. The germline V and J ends were trimmed by 2 bases and 2 bases, with 9 bases remaining between them.

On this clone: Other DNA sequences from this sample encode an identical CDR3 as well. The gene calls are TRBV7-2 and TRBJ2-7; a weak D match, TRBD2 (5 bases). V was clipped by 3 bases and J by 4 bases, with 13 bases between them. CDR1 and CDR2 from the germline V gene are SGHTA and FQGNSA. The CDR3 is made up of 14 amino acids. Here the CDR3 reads CASSLGSGLYEQYF. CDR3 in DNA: TGTGCCAGCAGCTTGGGGAGTGGGTTGTACGAGCAGTACTTC.

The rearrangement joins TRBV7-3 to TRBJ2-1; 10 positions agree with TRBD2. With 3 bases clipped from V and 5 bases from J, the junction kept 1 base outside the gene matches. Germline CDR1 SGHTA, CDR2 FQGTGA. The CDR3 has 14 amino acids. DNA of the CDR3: TGTGCCAGCAGCTTCCTAGCGGGGGACAATGAGCAGTTCTTC. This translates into CASSFLAGDNEQFF.

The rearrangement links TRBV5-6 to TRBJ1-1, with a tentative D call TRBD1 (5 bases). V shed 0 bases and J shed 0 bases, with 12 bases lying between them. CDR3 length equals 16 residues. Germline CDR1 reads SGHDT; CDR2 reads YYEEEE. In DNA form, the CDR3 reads TGTGCCAGCAGCTTGGCCGTTCGACAGTTGAACACTGAAGCTTTCTTT. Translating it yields CASSLAVRQLNTEAFF.

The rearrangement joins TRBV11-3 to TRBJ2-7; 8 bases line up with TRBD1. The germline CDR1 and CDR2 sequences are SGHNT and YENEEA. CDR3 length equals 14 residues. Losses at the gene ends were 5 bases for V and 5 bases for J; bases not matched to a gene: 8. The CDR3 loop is CASSARTGHDEQYF. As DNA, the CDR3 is TGTGCCAGCAGCGCCCGGACAGGGCACGACGAGCAGTACTTC.

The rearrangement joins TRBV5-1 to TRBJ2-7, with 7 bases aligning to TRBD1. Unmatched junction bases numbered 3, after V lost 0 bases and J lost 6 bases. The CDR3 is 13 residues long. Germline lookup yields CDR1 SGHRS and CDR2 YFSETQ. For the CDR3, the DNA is TGCGCCAGCAGCTTGGAGGGGGCGCTCGAGCAGTACTTC. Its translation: CASSLEGALEQYF.